This TCR beta chain comes out of a study of shared clonotypes between healthy human individuals. CD45RO-negative cells were positively selected for CCR7, leaving out terminally differentiated effector memory CD45RA+ cells. Donors comprised only Caucasian adults living in Nashville, Tennessee. Measured with immunoSEQ multiplex PCR; TCRdb has only the in-frame clones, and not every one. The repertoire holds around 2,000,000 clones, about 95% seen once, with around 1% in the top ten. Germline V gene sequence: CDR1 MNHNS, CDR2 SASEGT. V dropped 0 bases and J dropped 1 base, with 10 bases sitting between them. There are 15 residues in the CDR3.

Sequencing was carried out using naive CD8+ T cells sorted from blood. The V and J genes are TRBV6-1 and TRBJ2-7, with D perhaps matching TRBD1 (5 bases). The receptor was isolated from a man younger than 35 in good health. This CDR3 reads CASSEAVRESYEQYF. CDR3 nucleotides: TGTGCCAGCAGTGAAGCGGTCAGGGAATCCTACGAGCAGTACTTC.